The clone carrying this TCR beta chain was found many times. The antigen remains unidentified. The data derive from a study of response to subunit inactivated influenza vaccine. Trimming took 3 bases from V and 8 from J, leaving 17 bases between them. This CDR3 is built from 14 residues. Germline V gene sequence: CDR1 SQVTM, CDR2 ANQGSEA. General study results and limits: T cells newly recruited by each seasonal influenza vaccination are few, the authors suggested.

TCRdb re-called the RT-PCR reads with MiXCR, one entry per CDR3 protein. The sample lists approximately 530,000 distinct CDR3 sequences; 10% to 15% were seen once. The V and J genes are TRBV29-1 and TRBJ2-1; perhaps D is TRBD1 or TRBD2 (7 bases each). This material consisted of PBMCs from blood, taken 40 to 50 days after vaccination. This receptor was obtained from a man aged 50 to 59 who received an inactivated influenza vaccine. CDR3 sequence reads: CSVDGEGAYYEQFF. The CDR3 region has the DNA TGCAGCGTTGATGGGGAGGGGGCATATTATGAGCAGTTCTTC.